A single sample gave rise to the 24 T cell receptor beta chains below, sequenced in a study of shared clonotypes between healthy human individuals. Using immunoSEQ multiplex PCR, the repertoire was profiled, and TCRdb retains in-frame clones only, with some absent. The data hold about 1.5 million clones, with about 98% observed a single time. Specimen: naive CD4+ T cells sorted from blood. Noted subset: CD45RA+ positively selected. These receptors all come from a man aged 30 to 39 in good health.

This clone was counted a single time. The same CDR3 arises from other DNA sequences in this sample as well. The CDR3 DNA follows: TGCGCCAGCAGCCCGGGACTAGCGAACAATGAGCAGTTCTTC. Translated, it gives CASSPGLANNEQFF. The chain uses TRBV5-1 and TRBJ2-1; 10 nucleotides line up with TRBD2. The CDR3 totals 14 residues. Trimming took 4 bases from V and 5 from J; bases not matched to a gene: 3. Germline loops: CDR1 SGHRS, CDR2 YFSETQ.

The chain employs TRBV14 and TRBJ2-4; 7 bases agree with TRBD1. The CDR3 has 17 amino acids. After removal of 1 base from V and 0 bases from J, the junction contained 6 bases not matched to a gene. In germline, CDR1 is SGHDN, CDR2 FVKESK. CDR3 bases: TGTGCCAGCAGCCAAGGGGGACAGAGCCTAGCCAAAAACATTCAGTACTTC. The encoded protein is CASSQGGQSLAKNIQYF. Supplemented by reference TRBV14 and TRBJ2-4, the full variable domain reads EAGVTQFPSHSVIEKGQTVTLRCDPISGHDNLYWYRRVMGKEIKFLLHFVKESKQDESGMPNNRFLAERTGGTYSTLKVQPAELEDSGVYFCASSQGGQSLAKNIQYFGAGTRLSVL.

Points on this clone: The sample holds other DNA sequences that translate to the same CDR3. The V gene is TRBV7-9, the J gene TRBJ1-1; tentatively, D is TRBD1 (5 bases). V lost 1 base to trimming and J lost 5 bases, with 14 bases between them. Germline V gives CDR1 SEHNR, CDR2 FQNEAQ (reference sequence). The CDR3 sequence is 15 residues long. CDR3 nucleotides: TGTGCCAGCAGCTTAGGAGGGCAGGGAGGGACTGAAGCTTTCTTT. Amino acid sequence: CASSLGGQGGTEAFF.

The chain couples TRBV19 to TRBJ2-1; 7 positions match TRBD1. CDR1 LNHDA and CDR2 SQIVND come from the germline V gene (reference sequence). V shed 6 bases, J shed 1 base, and the junction held 9 bases outside the gene matches. This CDR3 is 16 amino acids long. The CDR3 here is CASSRFGQASYNEQFF. As DNA, the CDR3 is TGTGCCAGTAGCCGGTTCGGACAGGCATCCTACAATGAGCAGTTCTTC.

With regard to this clone: The sample contains more than one DNA sequence encoding this CDR3. The V gene is TRBV20-1, the J gene TRBJ1-1; D remains unclear. V lost 1 base and J 8 bases, leaving 8 bases between the germline ends. The CDR3 consists of 11 residues. Germline-derived CDR1 and CDR2 are DFQATT and SNEGSKA (reference sequence). CDR3 DNA: TGCAGTGCTAGAGGGGGATCGGAAGCTTTCTTT. Residues: CSARGGSEAFF.

The rearrangement uses TRBV19 and TRBJ2-1; TRBD2 matches at 7 bases. Germline CDR1 is LNHDA and CDR2 is SQIVND (reference sequence). After removal of 6 bases from V and 0 bases from J, the junction contained 5 bases not matched to a gene. This CDR3 has 15 residues. The CDR3 region has the DNA TGTGCCAGTAGGACGACTAGCCGCTCCTACAATGAGCAGTTCTTC. Protein sequence: CASRTTSRSYNEQFF.

CDR3 amino acids: CASSHDRGYEQYF. The CDR3 DNA reads as TGTGCCAGCAGCCACGACAGGGGCTACGAGCAGTACTTC. The chain combines TRBV11-3 with TRBJ2-7; 8 positions agree with TRBD1. V gave up 5 bases and J gave up 3 bases; unmatched junction bases: 3. This CDR3 is built from 13 residues. Germline CDR1 and CDR2: SGHNT and YENEEA.

The gene calls are TRBV30 and TRBJ1-1; unclear D gene. The CDR3 is 11 amino acids. From germline, CDR1 is GTSNPN and CDR2 SVGIG (reference sequence). Trimming cost V 4 bases and J 10 bases, with 13 bases left between them. The CDR3 reads CAWKAGNTAFF. DNA for the CDR3: TGTGCCTGGAAGGCGGGGAACACAGCTTTCTTT.

This clone came up once. The chain uses TRBV29-1 and TRBJ2-7; D gene uncertain. Germline V lookup: CDR1 SQVTM, CDR2 ANQGSEA. Trimming left V 7 bases short and J 6 bases short, with 22 bases between. The CDR3 sequence is 14 residues long. Here the CDR3 reads CSARGDPGPLEQYF. As DNA, the CDR3 is TGCAGCGCAAGAGGAGATCCTGGTCCCCTCGAGCAGTACTTC.

This clone has just one count. The CDR3, as DNA: TGTGCCAGTAGTTTCGAAGGGTGGTTCGGCAATCAGCCCCAGCATTTT. Its translation: CASSFEGWFGNQPQHF. V and J are TRBV19 and TRBJ1-5; D unresolved. CDR3 length: 16 residues. V lost 5 bases and J lost 2, with 16 bases in between. CDR1 is LNHDA and CDR2 is SQIVND in the germline V gene (reference sequence).

This chain connects TRBV7-2 to TRBJ1-5, with D perhaps matching TRBD1 (5 bases). Germline CDR1 is SGHTA and CDR2 is FQGNSA. The V end lost 1 base, the J end lost 3 bases, and 10 bases lay between the germline ends. This CDR3 is built from 15 residues. CDR3 protein: CASSLVSGSNQPQHF. CDR3 DNA: TGTGCCAGCAGCTTAGTTTCAGGGTCCAATCAGCCCCAGCATTTT.

The genes are TRBV5-1 and TRBJ1-2, with D tentatively TRBD1 (5 bases). This CDR3 region has 15 residues. V was clipped by 4 bases and J by 4 bases, with 17 bases between them. Germline V CDR1 and CDR2: SGHRS, YFSETQ. CDR3 sequence (DNA): TGCGCCAGCAGCACGGCAGACTGGAGGGGCTATGGCTACACCTTC. Translation gives CASSTADWRGYGYTF. Full variable domain (missing parts from reference TRBV5-1 and TRBJ1-2): KAGVTQTPRYLIKTRGQQVTLSCSPISGHRSVSWYQQTPGQGLQFLFEYFSETQRNKGNFPGRFSGRQFSNSRSEMNVSTLELGDSALYLCASSTADWRGYGYTFGSGTRLTVV.

V usage is TRBV9 and J usage is TRBJ2-1; 12 nucleotides agree with TRBD1. V was pared by 4 bases and J by 8 bases, with 7 bases of the junction left unmatched. This CDR3 has 15 residues. Germline V lookup: CDR1 SGDLS, CDR2 YYNGEE. For the CDR3, the DNA is TGTGCCAGCAGCTTTTCCGGGACAGGGGGCCATGAGCAGTTCTTC. It translates to CASSFSGTGGHEQFF.

The chain joins TRBV18 to TRBJ2-7, with 9 bases aligning to TRBD2. The CDR3 spans 17 residues. With 0 bases clipped from V and 6 bases from J, the junction kept 12 bases outside the gene matches. Germline assignment: CDR1 KGHSH and CDR2 LQKENI. In DNA, the CDR3 is TGTGCCAGCTCACCACCGGATGCCGGGACTAGCATTCCCGAGCAGTACTTC. Its translation is CASSPPDAGTSIPEQYF.

The rearrangement links TRBV9 to TRBJ2-4, with a tentative D call TRBD2 (6 bases). V lost 0 bases to trimming and J lost 8 bases, with 30 bases between them. The germline CDR1 and CDR2 sequences are SGDLS and YYNGEE. This CDR3 is built from 20 residues. The CDR3 region is CASSVAPVQGIAAELDIQYF. Here the CDR3 DNA reads TGTGCCAGCAGCGTAGCCCCTGTTCAAGGCATAGCGGCGGAGCTAGACATTCAGTACTTC.

The chain employs TRBV19 and TRBJ2-7; 11 positions match TRBD1. The CDR3 runs 16 residues. Germline values: CDR1 LNHDA, CDR2 SQIVND (reference sequence). Germline trimming cut 5 bases from V and 4 bases from J; bases unmatched to any gene: 10. This chain's CDR3 is CASSPLPGQGGYEQYF. CDR3 nucleotide sequence: TGTGCCAGTAGTCCCCTACCGGGACAGGGGGGTTACGAGCAGTACTTC.

The V gene is TRBV25-1, the J gene TRBJ2-1; D uncertain. This CDR3 is 11 amino acids long. Per germline, CDR1 MGHDK and CDR2 SYGVNS. V was clipped by 1 base and J by 13 bases, with 8 bases between them. The CDR3 DNA follows: TGTGCCAGCAGTGAATTGCGGCTCCAGTTCTTC. Amino acids: CASSELRLQFF.

The V call is TRBV6-5, the J call TRBJ2-7; 7 bases align to TRBD1. Germline V lookup: CDR1 MNHEY, CDR2 SVGAGI. Trimming at V came to 2 bases and at J to 3 bases, leaving 10 bases not matched to a gene. This CDR3 contains 16 residues. CDR3 sequence: CASSYLATGLVYEQYF. CDR3 nucleotides: TGTGCCAGCAGTTACCTTGCGACAGGGCTGGTCTACGAGCAGTACTTC.

This chain links TRBV5-4 with TRBJ1-2; D might be TRBD1 (5 bases). The CDR3 extends over 13 amino acids. Trimming removed 3 bases at V and 2 bases at J, with 8 bases between. Germline-derived CDR1 and CDR2 are SGHNT and YYREEE (reference sequence). CDR3 protein: CASSSRGNYGYTF. DNA of the CDR3: TGTGCCAGCAGCTCGCGGGGGAACTATGGCTACACCTTC.

The chain carries TRBV28 and TRBJ2-7, with 11 bases fitting TRBD2. Germline values: CDR1 MDHEN, CDR2 SYDVKM. This CDR3 spans 13 amino acids. V was pared by 8 bases and J by 3 bases, with 3 bases of the junction left unmatched. The CDR3 bases are TGTGCCAGCCTTCTAGCGGGGGGCTACGAGCAGTACTTC. Amino acids: CASLLAGGYEQYF.

The chain joins TRBV27 to TRBJ2-2, with 8 positions matching TRBD2. Unmatched junction bases numbered 7, after V lost 7 bases and J lost 3 bases. The CDR3 consists of 15 residues. The germline CDR1 and CDR2 sequences are MNHEY and SMNVEV (reference sequence). Written as DNA, the CDR3 is TGTGCCAGCAAGACACGGGAGGGCGACACCGGGGAGCTGTTTTTT. Translation: CASKTREGDTGELFF.

V gene TRBV5-1 combines with J gene TRBJ2-1; D is possibly TRBD1 (5 bases). The CDR3 totals 14 residues. Germline CDR1 is SGHRS and CDR2 is YFSETQ. Trimming removed 4 bases at V and 8 bases at J, with 16 bases between. The CDR3 loop reads CASSGQATSDEQFF. The CDR3 DNA follows: TGCGCCAGCAGCGGACAAGCAACAAGTGATGAGCAGTTCTTC.

J is TRBJ2-5 and V is TRBV5-1; 9 nucleotides align to TRBD1. The CDR3 has 14 amino acids. Unmatched junction bases numbered 2, after V lost 0 bases and J lost 5 bases. Germline loops: CDR1 SGHRS, CDR2 YFSETQ. The CDR3 coding sequence is TGCGCCAGCAGCTTGGCGGGACAGGGTGAGACCCAGTACTTC. Its protein is CASSLAGQGETQYF.

This chain joins TRBV6-5 and TRBJ1-1; D not certain. The V end was cut by 6 bases, the J end by 1 base, with 9 bases between. Germline assignment: CDR1 MNHEY and CDR2 SVGAGI. This CDR3 comprises 13 residues. CDR3 bases: TGTGCCAGCAGACCCGCACAGAACACTGAAGCTTTCTTT. Translation gives CASRPAQNTEAFF.